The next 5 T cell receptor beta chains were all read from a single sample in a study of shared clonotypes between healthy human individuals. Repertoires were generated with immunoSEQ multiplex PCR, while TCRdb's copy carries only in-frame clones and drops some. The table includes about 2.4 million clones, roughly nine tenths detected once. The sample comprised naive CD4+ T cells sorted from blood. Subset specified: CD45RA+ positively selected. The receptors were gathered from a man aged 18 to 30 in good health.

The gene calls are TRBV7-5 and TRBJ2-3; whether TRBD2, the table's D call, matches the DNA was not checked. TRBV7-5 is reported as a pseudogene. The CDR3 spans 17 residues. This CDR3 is CARSAGTSGASTDTQYF. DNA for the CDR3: TGTGCCAGAAGCGCCGGTACCAGCGGAGCTAGCACAGATACGCAGTATTTT.

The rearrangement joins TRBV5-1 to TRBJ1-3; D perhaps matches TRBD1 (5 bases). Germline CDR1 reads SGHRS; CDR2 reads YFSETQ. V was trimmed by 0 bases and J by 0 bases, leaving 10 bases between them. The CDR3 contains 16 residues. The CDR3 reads CASSLGGSNSGNTIYF. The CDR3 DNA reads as TGCGCCAGCAGCTTGGGGGGCAGCAACTCTGGAAACACCATATATTTT. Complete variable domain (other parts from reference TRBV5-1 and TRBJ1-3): KAGVTQTPRYLIKTRGQQVTLSCSPISGHRSVSWYQQTPGQGLQFLFEYFSETQRNKGNFPGRFSGRQFSNSRSEMNVSTLELGDSALYLCASSLGGSNSGNTIYFGEGSWLTVV.

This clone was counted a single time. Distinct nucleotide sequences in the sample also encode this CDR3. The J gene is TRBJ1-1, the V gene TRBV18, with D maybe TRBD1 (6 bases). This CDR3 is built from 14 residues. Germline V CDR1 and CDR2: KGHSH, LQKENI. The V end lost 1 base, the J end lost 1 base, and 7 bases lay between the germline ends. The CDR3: CASSPRQANTEAFF. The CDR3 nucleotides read TGTGCCAGCTCACCACGACAGGCGAACACTGAAGCTTTCTTT.

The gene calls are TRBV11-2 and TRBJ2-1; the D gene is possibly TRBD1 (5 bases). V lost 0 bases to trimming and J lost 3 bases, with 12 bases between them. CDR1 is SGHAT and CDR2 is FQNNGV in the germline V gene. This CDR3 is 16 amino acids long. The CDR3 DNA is TGTGCCAGCAGCTTAGATAGGGGTATCCTCTACAATGAGCAGTTCTTC. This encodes CASSLDRGILYNEQFF.

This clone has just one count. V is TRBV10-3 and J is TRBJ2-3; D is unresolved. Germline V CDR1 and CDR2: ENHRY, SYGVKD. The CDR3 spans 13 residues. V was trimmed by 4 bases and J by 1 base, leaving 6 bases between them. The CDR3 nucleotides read TGTGCCATCAGTGCGAAGGGCACAGATACGCAGTATTTT. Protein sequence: CAISAKGTDTQYF.